This T cell receptor beta chain was identified in a study of blood T cell repertoires in COVID-19. Study background: Material from acute and convalescent COVID-19 was sourced from the United States, Italy and Spain. T cells, B-cell-depleted T cells, or PBMCs provided the cDNA or gDNA that served as material.

Generated by immunoSEQ multiplex PCR, the TCRdb table keeps only in-frame clones and is missing some. The repertoire has just under 95,000 clones, under 90% of them found once; the top ten carry 19%. With 1 base clipped from V and 1 base from J, the junction kept 3 bases outside the gene matches. The CDR3 loop spans 15 amino acids. Germline V gene data show CDR1 as MGHRA and CDR2 as YSYEKL. This clone was detected a few times. Specimen: peripheral blood. This sequence originates from a human donor in a cohort sampled during active COVID-19. The gene calls are TRBV4-1 and TRBJ1-1; 7 positions match TRBD1. CDR3: CASSQARQGNTEAFF. The CDR3 DNA reads as TGCGCCAGCAGCCAAGCCCGACAGGGGAACACTGAAGCTTTCTTT.